These 5 T cell receptor beta chains were all obtained from the same sample, sequenced in a study of response to subunit inactivated influenza vaccine. One entry per CDR3 protein, called by TCRdb with MiXCR from the RT-PCR reads. Of about 700,000 distinct CDR3 sequences detected, roughly 14% appear once; the ten largest clones hold 6% to 8%. The sequenced sample was PBMCs from blood, obtained roughly 15 days before vaccination. The receptors were gathered from a man aged 50 to 60 who received an inactivated influenza vaccine.

This clonotype was seen only a few times. The chain joins TRBV6-1 to TRBJ2-5; 9 bases are a match to TRBD2. Trimming took 5 bases from V and 5 from J; bases not matched to a gene: 12. This CDR3 comprises 16 residues. Germline values: CDR1 MNHNS, CDR2 SASEGT. CDR3 in DNA: TGTGCCAGCAGTCCCTCCCAAGCGGGGGGATTCGAGACCCAGTACTTC. Translation: CASSPSQAGGFETQYF.

V and J are TRBV4-3 and TRBJ2-2; D call uncertain. CDR1 is LGHNA, CDR2 YSLEER, per germline. The CDR3 contains 16 residues. V gave up 0 bases and J gave up 4 bases, with 12 bases separating them. The CDR3 sequence: CASSQDKRALTGELFF. In nucleotides, the CDR3 is TGCGCCAGCAGCCAAGATAAGAGAGCGCTCACCGGGGAGCTGTTTTTT.

The table lists this clonotype with many counts. J is TRBJ2-7 and V is TRBV5-1; maybe TRBD1 (7 bases). This CDR3 contains 16 residues. CDR1 is SGHRS, CDR2 YFSETQ, per germline. V gave up 3 bases and J gave up 4 bases, with 20 bases separating them. For the CDR3, the DNA is TGCGCCAGCAGCTCCTCCGGGACAGAGGGGGGATACGAGCAGTACTTC. It codes for CASSSSGTEGGYEQYF.

The genes are TRBV6-1 and TRBJ2-1; D may be TRBD2 (6 bases). The CDR3 has 13 residues. The V gene's germline CDR1 is MNHNS and CDR2 SASEGT. Between the trimmed V and J ends, which lost 6 bases and 9 bases, there was a span of 15 bases. CDR3 sequence: CASRLAGSSEQFF. CDR3 coding DNA: TGTGCCAGCAGGTTGGCGGGGAGTAGTGAGCAGTTCTTC.

This clonotype was detected ten times or more. A junction boundary mismatches the germline segment, possibly from a read error. V gene TRBV5-1 combines with J gene TRBJ2-6, with D uncertain. This CDR3 spans 15 amino acids. Per the germline V gene, CDR1 is SGHRS and CDR2 is YFSETQ. The CDR3 loop reads CASSLDGSGANVLTF. CDR3 in DNA: TGTGCCAGCAGCTTGGATGGCTCTGGGGCCAACGTCCTGACTTTC.